The TCR beta chain described here comes from a study of read filtering for tumor transcriptome and immune sequencing. The library was built from 400 ng RNA with molecular barcoded adaptors for alpha/delta and beta/gamma chains. TCRdb reanalysed the reads using MiXCR and keeps one entry per CDR3 protein. The sample has 45,000 to 55,000 distinct CDR3 sequences, approximately 12% seen once; the top ten hold 13% to 15%. This clonotype showed up many times. The specimen was a population of CD138-negative cells sorted from bone marrow. The receptor was isolated from a donor aged 40 or older with multiple myeloma.

This chain's CDR3 is CASTYYFSDRLDQPQHF. For the CDR3, the DNA is TGTGCCAGCACCTACTACTTTTCGGACAGGCTCGATCAGCCCCAGCATTTT. This chain links TRBV12-3 or TRBV12-4 with TRBJ1-5; 7 nucleotides align to TRBD1. Trimming took 7 bases from V and 5 from J; bases not matched to a gene: 17. The CDR3 sequence is 17 residues long.